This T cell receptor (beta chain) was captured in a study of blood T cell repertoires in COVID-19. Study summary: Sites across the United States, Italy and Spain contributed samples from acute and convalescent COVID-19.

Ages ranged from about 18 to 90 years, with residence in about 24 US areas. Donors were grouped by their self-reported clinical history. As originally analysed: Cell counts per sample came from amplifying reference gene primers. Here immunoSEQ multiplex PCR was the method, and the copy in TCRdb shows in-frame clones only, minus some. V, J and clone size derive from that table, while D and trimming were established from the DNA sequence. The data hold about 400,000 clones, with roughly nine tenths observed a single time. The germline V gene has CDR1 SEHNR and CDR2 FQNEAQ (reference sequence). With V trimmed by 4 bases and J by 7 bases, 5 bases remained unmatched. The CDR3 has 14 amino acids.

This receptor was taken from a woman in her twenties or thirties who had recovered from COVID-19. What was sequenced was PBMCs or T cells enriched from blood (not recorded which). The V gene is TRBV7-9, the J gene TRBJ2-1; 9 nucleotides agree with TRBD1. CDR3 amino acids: CASSSQGAGNEQFF. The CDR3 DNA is TGTGCCAGCAGCTCACAGGGGGCCGGGAATGAGCAGTTCTTC.